Reported below is one TCR beta chain. No antigen is known for it. The CDR3 totals 15 residues. V gave up 7 bases and J gave up 3 bases, with 18 bases separating them. CDR1 and CDR2 (germline): MNHNY, SVGAGI (reference sequence). The data are from a study of Ad26.COV2.S vaccination and SARS-CoV-2 variants. Notes on the study in general: Reportedly, spike-specific CD8+ and CD4+ T cell responses achieved substantial breadth once vaccination had taken place. Placebo recipients showed lower spike-specific TCR breadth than vaccinees. Placebo recipients and vaccine recipients were similar in non-spike TCR breadth.

TCRdb's table, derived via immunoSEQ multiplex PCR, lists solely in-frame clones and lacks some. Among under 150,000 clones listed, just over 85% were seen once. Sequenced here: peripheral blood, sampled after recovery from COVID-19. The TCR comes from a human donor who had recovered from COVID-19. This chain joins TRBV6-6 and TRBJ1-2; no definite D call. The DNA of the CDR3 is TGTGCCAGCACCCCACTTCGGACGGGAGACTATGGCTACACCTTC. Translating it yields CASTPLRTGDYGYTF.